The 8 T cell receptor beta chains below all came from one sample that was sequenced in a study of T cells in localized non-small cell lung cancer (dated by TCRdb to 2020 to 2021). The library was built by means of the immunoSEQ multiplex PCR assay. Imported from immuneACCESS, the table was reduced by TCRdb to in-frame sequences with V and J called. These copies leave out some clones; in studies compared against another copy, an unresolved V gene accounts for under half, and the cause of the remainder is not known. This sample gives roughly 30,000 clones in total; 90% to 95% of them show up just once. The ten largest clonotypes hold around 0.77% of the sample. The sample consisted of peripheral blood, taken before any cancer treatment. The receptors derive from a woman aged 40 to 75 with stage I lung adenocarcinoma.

This chain's CDR3 is CASSFSPSEGYGYTF. As DNA, the CDR3 is TGCGCCAGCAGCTTCTCTCCTAGCGAGGGGTATGGCTACACCTTC. The chain employs TRBV5-1 and TRBJ1-2; weak D call: TRBD1 (5 bases). Looked up from germline, CDR1 is SGHRS and CDR2 is YFSETQ. The CDR3 sequence is 15 residues long. V was shortened by 2 bases and J by 5 bases, with 16 bases between the two germline ends.

The chain's CDR3 is CASSSPGTTNYGYTF. The CDR3, as DNA: TGCGCCAGCAGCTCCCCCGGGACAACTAACTATGGCTACACCTTC. The chain has TRBV5-1 and TRBJ1-2; tentative D call: TRBD1 (6 bases). Germline V gives CDR1 SGHRS, CDR2 YFSETQ. CDR3 length: 15 amino acids. The V end lost 3 bases, the J end lost 0 bases, and 12 bases lay between the germline ends.

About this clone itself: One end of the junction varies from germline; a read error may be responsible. The CDR3 nucleotides are TGTGCCAGCAGCTTAGAAGGTTCGGCGCCCAGGGTATGGAACTTC. Its protein is CASSLEGSAPRVWNF. The rearrangement links TRBV7-2 to TRBJ2-5; D perhaps matches TRBD1 (5 bases). Germline lookup yields CDR1 SGHTA and CDR2 FQGNSA. The CDR3 runs 15 residues.

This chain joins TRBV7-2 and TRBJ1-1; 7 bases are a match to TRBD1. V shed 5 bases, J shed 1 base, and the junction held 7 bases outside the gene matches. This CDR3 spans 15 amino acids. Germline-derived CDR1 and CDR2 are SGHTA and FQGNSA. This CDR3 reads CASSPGQPKNTEAFF. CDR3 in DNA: TGTGCCAGCAGCCCGGGACAGCCTAAGAACACTGAAGCTTTCTTT.

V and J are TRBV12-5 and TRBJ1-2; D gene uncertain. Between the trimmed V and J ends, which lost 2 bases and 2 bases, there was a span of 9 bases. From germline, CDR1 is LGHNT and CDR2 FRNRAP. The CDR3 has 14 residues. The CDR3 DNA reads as TGTGCTAGTGGTTTGACGCCCGACAACTATGGCTACACCTTC. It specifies CASGLTPDNYGYTF.

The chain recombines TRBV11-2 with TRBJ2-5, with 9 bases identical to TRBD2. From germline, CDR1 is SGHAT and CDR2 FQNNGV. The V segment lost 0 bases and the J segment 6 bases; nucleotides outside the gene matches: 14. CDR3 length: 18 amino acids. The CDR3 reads CASSLEGRGGPDRQTQYF. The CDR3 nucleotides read TGTGCCAGCAGCTTAGAGGGGCGGGGGGGCCCGGATCGACAGACCCAGTACTTC.

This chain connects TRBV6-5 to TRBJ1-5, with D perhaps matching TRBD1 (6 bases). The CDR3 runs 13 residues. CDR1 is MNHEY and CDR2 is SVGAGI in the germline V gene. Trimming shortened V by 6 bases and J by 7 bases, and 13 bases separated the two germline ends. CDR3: CASSPQGSQPQHF. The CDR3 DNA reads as TGTGCCAGCAGCCCCCAGGGGTCGCAGCCCCAGCATTTT.

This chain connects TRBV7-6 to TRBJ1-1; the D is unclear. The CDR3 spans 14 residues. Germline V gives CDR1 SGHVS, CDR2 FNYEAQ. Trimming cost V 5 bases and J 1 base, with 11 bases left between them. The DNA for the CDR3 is TGTGCCAGCAGCCCTACCGAGCAGAACACTGAAGCTTTCTTT. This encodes CASSPTEQNTEAFF.